The clone carrying this T cell receptor (beta chain) was recorded a few times. The antigen remains unidentified. These data come from a study of CD8+ T cells in alopecia areata. Study-wide background: Treated patients took oral tofacitinib at 5 to 10 mg twice daily.

General study results and limits: Clonality in the scalp and expanded CD8+ clones ranked among the top 100 were significantly decreased by tofacitinib.

Treatment of the sample: oral pan-JAK inhibitor, 5-10 mg twice daily. From alopecia areata patients, lesional scalp punch biopsies and peripheral blood were collected. Investigators sorted PBMCs to obtain both CD4+ and CD8+ T cells. Unmatched junction bases numbered 2, after V lost 8 bases and J lost 3 bases. The germline V gene encodes CDR1 SQVTM and CDR2 ANQGSEA. This CDR3 has 13 amino acids. Sequencing used cDNA as its template, made by extracting RNA and reverse transcribing it. Sequenced by immunoSEQ multiplex PCR; TCRdb stores in-frame clones only, minus some. This sample has some 180,000 clones, with approximately 55% found just once.

The receptor comes from a human donor with alopecia areata. The sequencing used CD8+ T cells sorted from blood, collected at week 24, from a patient treated with tofacitinib. The chain recombines TRBV29-1 with TRBJ2-5; 14 positions agree with TRBD2. CDR3 DNA sequence: TGCAGCCCGGGACTAGCGGGGGAAGAGACCCAGTACTTC. Translated: CSPGLAGEETQYF.